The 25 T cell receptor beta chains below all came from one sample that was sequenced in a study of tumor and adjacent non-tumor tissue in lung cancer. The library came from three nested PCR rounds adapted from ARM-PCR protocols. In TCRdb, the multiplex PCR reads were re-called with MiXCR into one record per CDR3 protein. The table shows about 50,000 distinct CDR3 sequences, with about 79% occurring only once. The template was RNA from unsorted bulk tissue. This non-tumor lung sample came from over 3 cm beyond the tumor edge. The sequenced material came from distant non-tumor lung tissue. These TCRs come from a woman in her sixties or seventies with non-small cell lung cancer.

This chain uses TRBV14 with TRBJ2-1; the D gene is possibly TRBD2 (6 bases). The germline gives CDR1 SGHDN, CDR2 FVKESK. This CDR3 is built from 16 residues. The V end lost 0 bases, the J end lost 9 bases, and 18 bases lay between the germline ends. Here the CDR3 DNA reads TGTGCCAGCAGCCAAGAATCTCCGGGAGTACCTGGTGAGCAGTTCTTC. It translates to CASSQESPGVPGEQFF.

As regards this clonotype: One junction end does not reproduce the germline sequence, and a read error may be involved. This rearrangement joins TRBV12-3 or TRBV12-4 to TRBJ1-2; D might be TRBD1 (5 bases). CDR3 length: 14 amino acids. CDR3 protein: CDSTSHGAKTGYTF. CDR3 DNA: TGTGACAGCACTTCACATGGGGCTAAGACTGGCTACACCTTC.

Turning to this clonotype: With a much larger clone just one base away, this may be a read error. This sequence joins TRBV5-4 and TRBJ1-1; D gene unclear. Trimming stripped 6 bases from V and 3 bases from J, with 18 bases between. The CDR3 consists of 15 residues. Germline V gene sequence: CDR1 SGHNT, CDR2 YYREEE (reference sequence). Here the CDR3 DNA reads TGTGCCAGCATTCCCCGGGGTAGTGCCGACACTGAAGCTTTCTTT. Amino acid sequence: CASIPRGSADTEAFF. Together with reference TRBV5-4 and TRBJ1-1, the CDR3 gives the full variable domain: ETGVTQSPTHLIKTRGQQVTLRCSSQSGHNTVSWYQQALGQGPQFIFQYYREEENGRGNFPPRFSGLQFPNYSSELNVNALELDDSALYLCASIPRGSADTEAFFGQGTRLTVV.

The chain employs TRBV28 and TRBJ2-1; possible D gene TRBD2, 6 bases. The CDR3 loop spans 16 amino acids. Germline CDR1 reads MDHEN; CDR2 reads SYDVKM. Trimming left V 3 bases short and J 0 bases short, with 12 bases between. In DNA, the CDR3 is TGTGCCAGCAGTTTTACCAGCGGGTGCTCCTACAATGAGCAGTTCTTC. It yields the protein CASSFTSGCSYNEQFF.

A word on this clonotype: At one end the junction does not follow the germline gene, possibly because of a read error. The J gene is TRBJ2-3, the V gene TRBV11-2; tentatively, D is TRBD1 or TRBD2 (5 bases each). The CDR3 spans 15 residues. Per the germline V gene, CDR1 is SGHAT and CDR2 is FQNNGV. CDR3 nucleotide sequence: TGTGTCAGCGGCGCCACTGGGACGGCCACAGATACGCAGTATTTT. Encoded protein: CVSGATGTATDTQYF.

The chain's CDR3 is CASGDGSGNSPLHF. The CDR3 coding sequence is TGTGCCAGTGGGGATGGTAGCGGCAATTCACCCCTCCACTTT. The chain links TRBV6-2 or TRBV6-3 to TRBJ1-6; D is uncertain. The CDR3 is made up of 14 amino acids. Per germline, CDR1 MNHEY and CDR2 SVGEGT. Trimming took 9 bases from V and 7 from J, leaving 16 bases between them.

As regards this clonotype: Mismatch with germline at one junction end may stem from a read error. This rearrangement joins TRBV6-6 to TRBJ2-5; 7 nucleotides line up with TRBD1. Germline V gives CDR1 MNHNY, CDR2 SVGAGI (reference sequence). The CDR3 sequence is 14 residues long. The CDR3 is CTSSSRTGKETQYF. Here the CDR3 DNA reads TGTACCAGCAGTTCCAGGACAGGTAAAGAGACCCAGTACTTC.

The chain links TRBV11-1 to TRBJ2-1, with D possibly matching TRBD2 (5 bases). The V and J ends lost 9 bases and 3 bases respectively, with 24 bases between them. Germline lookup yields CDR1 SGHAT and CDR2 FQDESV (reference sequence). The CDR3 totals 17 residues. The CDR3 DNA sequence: TGTGCCAGAAGTCGGGGTATCGCAGCGAGCTTCTACAATGAGCAGTTCTTC. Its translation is CARSRGIAASFYNEQFF.

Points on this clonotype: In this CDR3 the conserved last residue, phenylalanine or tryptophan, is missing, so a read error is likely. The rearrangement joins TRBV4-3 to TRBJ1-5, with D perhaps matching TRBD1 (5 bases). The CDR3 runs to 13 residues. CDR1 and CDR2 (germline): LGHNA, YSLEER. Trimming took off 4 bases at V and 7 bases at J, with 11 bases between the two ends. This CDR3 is CASSLSRTQPQHL. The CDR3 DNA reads TGCGCCAGCAGCCTATCCCGGACACAGCCCCAGCATCTT.

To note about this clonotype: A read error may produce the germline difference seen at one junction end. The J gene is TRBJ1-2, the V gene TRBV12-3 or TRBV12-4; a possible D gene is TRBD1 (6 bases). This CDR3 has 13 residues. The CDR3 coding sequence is TGTGCCAGCAGCGGCGGCAGGGGCTATGGCTACGCTTTC. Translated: CASSGGRGYGYAF.

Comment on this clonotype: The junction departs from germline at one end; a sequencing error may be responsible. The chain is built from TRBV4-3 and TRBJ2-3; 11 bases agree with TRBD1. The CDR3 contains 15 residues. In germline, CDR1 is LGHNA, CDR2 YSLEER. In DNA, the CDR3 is TGTGCCAGCAGCCAGGGACAGGGGGTAACAGACACGCACTATTTT. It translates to CASSQGQGVTDTHYF.

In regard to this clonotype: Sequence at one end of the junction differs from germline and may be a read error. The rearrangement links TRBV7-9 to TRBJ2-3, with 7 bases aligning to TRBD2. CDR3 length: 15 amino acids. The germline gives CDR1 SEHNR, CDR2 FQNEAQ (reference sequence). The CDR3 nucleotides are TGTGCCAACAGCTTTCCGGGCGGGGGTTTAGATACGCAGTATTTT. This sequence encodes CANSFPGGGLDTQYF.

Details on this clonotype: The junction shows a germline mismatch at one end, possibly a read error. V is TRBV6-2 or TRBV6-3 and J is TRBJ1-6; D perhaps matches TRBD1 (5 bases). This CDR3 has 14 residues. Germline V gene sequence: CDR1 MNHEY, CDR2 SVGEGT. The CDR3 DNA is TGTGACAGCAGTTACAGGAGTTCTGGTTCACCCCTCCACTTT. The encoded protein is CDSSYRSSGSPLHF.

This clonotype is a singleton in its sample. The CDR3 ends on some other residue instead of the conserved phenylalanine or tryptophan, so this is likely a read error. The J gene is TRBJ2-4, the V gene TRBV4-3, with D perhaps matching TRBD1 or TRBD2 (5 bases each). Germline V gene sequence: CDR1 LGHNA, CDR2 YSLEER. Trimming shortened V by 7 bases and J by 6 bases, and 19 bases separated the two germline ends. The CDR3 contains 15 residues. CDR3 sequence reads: CASILGTGERNIQYL. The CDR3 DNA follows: TGCGCCAGCATCTTAGGGACCGGTGAGAGAAACATTCAGTACTTA.

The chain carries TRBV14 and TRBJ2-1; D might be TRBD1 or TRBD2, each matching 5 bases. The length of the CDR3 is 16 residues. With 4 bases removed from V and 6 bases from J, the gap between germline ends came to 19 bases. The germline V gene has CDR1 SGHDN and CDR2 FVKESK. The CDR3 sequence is CASSLGTAVRFNEQFF. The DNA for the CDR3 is TGTGCCAGCAGCCTAGGGACGGCGGTTCGGTTCAATGAGCAGTTCTTC. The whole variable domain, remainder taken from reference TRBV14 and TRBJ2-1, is EAGVTQFPSHSVIEKGQTVTLRCDPISGHDNLYWYRRVMGKEIKFLLHFVKESKQDESGMPNNRFLAERTGGTYSTLKVQPAELEDSGVYFCASSLGTAVRFNEQFFGPGTRLTVL.

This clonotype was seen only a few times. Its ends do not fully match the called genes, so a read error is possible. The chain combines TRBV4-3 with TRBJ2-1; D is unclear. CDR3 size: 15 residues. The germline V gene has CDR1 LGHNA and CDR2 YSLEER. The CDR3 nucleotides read TGCGCCAGCAGCCCTCGATCGAGCTCCTACAATGAGCGGTTCTTC. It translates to CASSPRSSSYNERFF.

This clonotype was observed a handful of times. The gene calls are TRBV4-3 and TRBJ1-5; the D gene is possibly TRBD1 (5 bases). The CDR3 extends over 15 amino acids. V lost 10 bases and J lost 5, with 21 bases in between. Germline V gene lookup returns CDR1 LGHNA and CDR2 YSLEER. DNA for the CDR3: TGCGCCAACGGCTCGAATCTCGGGGGGGATCAGCCCCAGCATTTT. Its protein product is CANGSNLGGDQPQHF.

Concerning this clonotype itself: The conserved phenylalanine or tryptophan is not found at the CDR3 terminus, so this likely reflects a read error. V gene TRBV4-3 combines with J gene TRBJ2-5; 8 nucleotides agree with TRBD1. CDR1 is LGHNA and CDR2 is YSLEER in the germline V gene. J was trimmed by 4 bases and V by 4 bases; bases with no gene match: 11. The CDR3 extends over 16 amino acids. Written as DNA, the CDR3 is TGCGCCAGCAGCCTATATTTCCAGGGGGCCGCAGAGACCCAGTACATC. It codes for CASSLYFQGAAETQYI.

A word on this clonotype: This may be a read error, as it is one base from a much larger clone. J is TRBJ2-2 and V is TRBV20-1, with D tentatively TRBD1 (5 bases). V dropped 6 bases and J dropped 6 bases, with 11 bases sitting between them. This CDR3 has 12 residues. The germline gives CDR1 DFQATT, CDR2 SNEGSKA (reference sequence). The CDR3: CSAGARPGELFF. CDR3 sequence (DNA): TGCAGTGCAGGGGCCAGACCCGGGGAGCTGTTTTTT.

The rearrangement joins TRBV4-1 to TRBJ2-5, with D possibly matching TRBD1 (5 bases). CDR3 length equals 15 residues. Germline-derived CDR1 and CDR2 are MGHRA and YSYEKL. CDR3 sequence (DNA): TGCGTCAGAAACCAAGATGTGGGGCCCCAAGAGACCCAGTACTTC. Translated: CVRNQDVGPQETQYF.

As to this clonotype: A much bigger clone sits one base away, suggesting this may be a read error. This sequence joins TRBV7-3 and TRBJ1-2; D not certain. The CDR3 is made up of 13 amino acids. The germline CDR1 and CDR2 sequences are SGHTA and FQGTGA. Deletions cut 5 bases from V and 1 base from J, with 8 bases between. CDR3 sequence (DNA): TGTGCCAGCAGCCAAGGCGGTAACTATGGCTACACCTTC. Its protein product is CASSQGGNYGYTF.

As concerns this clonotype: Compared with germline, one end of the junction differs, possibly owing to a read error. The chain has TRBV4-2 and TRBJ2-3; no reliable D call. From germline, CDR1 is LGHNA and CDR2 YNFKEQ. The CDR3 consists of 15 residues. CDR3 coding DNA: TGTGCCAGCATCCAAGGGCGTAGGTGGGCAGATACGCAGTATTTT. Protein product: CASIQGRRWADTQYF.

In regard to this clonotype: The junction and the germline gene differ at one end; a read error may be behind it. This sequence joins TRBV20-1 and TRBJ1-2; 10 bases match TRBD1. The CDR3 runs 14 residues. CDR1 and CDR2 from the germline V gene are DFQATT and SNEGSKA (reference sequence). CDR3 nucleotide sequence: TGCAGTACTAGAGTAGGGACAGGGGTTTATGGCTACACCTTC. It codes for CSTRVGTGVYGYTF.

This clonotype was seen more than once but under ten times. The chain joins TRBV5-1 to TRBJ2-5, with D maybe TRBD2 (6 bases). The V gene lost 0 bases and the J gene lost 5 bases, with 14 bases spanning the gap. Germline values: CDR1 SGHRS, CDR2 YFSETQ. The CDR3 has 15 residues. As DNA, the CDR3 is TGCGCCAGCAGCTTGGGGTCGTCGGGGAGGGAGACCCAGTACTTC. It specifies CASSLGSSGRETQYF.

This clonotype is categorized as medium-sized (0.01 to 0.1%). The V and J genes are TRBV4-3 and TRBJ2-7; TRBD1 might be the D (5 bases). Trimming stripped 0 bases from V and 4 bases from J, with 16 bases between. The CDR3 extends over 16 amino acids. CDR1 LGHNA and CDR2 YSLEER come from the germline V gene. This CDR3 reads CASSQDWPGQGYEQYF. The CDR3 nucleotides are TGCGCCAGCAGCCAAGATTGGCCAGGGCAGGGTTACGAGCAGTACTTC.